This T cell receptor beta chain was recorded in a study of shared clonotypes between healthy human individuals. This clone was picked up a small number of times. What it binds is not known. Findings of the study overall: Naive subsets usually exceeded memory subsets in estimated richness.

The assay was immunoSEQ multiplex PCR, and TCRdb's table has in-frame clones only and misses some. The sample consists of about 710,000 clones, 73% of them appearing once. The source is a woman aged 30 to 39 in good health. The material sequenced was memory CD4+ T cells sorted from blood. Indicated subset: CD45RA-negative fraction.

CDR3 residues: CASSVGGQSYNEQFF. CDR3 bases: TGTGCCAGCAGCGTGGGGGGGCAGTCCTACAATGAGCAGTTCTTC. The rearrangement links TRBV9 to TRBJ2-1; tentative D call: TRBD2 (7 bases). Germline-derived CDR1 and CDR2 are SGDLS and YYNGEE. The CDR3 length is 15 residues. V lost 2 bases and J 1 base, leaving 10 bases between the germline ends.